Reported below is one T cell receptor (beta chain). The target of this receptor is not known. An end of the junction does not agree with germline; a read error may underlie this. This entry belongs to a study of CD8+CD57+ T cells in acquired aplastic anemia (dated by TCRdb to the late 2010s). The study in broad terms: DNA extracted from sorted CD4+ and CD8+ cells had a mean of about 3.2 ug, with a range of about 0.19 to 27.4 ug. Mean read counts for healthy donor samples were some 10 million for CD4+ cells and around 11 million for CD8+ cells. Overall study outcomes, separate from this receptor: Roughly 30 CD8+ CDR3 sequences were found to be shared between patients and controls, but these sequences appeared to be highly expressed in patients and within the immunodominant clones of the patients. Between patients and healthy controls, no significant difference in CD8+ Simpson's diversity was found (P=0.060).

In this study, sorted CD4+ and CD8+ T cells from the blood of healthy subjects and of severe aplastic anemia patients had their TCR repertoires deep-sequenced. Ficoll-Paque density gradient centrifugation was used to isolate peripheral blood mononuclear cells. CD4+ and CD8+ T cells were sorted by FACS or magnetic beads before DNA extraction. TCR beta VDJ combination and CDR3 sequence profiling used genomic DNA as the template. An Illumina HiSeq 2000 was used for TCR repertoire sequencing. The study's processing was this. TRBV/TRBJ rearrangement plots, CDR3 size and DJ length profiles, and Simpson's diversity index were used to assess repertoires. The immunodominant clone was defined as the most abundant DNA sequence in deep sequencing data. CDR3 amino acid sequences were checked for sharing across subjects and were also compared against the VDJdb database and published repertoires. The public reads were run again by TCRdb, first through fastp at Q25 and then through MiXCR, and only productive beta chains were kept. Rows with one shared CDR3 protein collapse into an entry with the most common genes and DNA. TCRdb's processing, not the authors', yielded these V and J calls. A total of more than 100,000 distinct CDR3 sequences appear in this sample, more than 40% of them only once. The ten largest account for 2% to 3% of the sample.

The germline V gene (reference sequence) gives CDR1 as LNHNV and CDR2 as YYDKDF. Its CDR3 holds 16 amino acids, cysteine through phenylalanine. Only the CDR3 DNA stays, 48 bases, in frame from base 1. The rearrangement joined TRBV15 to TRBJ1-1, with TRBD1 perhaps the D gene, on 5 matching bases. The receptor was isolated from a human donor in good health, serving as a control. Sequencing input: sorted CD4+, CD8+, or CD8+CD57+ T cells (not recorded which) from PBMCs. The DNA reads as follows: TGTGCCACCAGCAGAGATTGGATGGCAGGGAACACTGAAGCTTCCTTC. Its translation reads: CATSRDWMAGNTEASF.